This T cell receptor (beta chain) was recovered during a study of blood T cell repertoires in COVID-19. Across the study: The United States, Italy and Spain were the sources of the acute and convalescent COVID-19 samples. T cells, B-cell-depleted T cells, or PBMCs provided the cDNA or gDNA that served as material.

Germline CDR1 reads SGHKS; CDR2 reads YYEKEE (reference sequence). V was pared by 4 bases and J by 10 bases, with 8 bases of the junction left unmatched. The CDR3 contains 13 residues. In the original analysis: Estimation of nucleated cell counts relied on the amplification of reference gene primers. The protocol was immunoSEQ multiplex PCR, while the TCRdb copy is restricted to in-frame clones and leaves out a portion. V and J calls and clone size follow that table, whereas D and trimming were derived from the DNA. The data show some 100,000 clones, almost 90% seen once. The rearrangement joins TRBV5-5 to TRBJ1-2; 9 bases are a match to TRBD1. This sequence was found in a human donor with active COVID-19. The donor label of this sample is uncertain. Sequencing was performed on peripheral blood. The CDR3 nucleotides read TGTGCCAGCAGCATTACGGGACAGGGTCCCTACACCTTC. Protein sequence: CASSITGQGPYTF.